This T cell receptor (beta chain) stems from a study of T-cell reconstitution after alpha-beta-depleted transplantation in children. Unique molecular identifiers were incorporated during preparation of the TCRbeta library. Each CDR3 protein gets one entry after TCRdb re-called the PCR reads with MiXCR. The table shows approximately 980,000 distinct CDR3 sequences, with roughly 29% occurring only once. This clonotype was counted between two and nine times. Its target is not known. Overall study findings and caveats: The study traced high day-60 TCRbeta diversity in some patients to surviving recipient T cells and thymic progenitors. Several hundred rapidly expanded clones from non-depleted graft cells reportedly supplied alpha-beta T cells about two months post-transplant. Among T cells one year after transplant, newly produced cells accounted for most counts and diversity.

The material sequenced was PBMCs, mostly from graft donor cells, taken 360 days after TCRalphabeta/CD19-depleted stem cell transplant. This TCR came from a boy under two years old who had a stem cell transplant for SCID, so the T cells may come from the graft donor.

The CDR3 DNA reads TGTGCCAGCAGCTTACAGGCTAGCGGGGGAACAGATACGCAGTATTTT. As protein: CASSLQASGGTDTQYF. The chain is built from TRBV7-2 and TRBJ2-3; TRBD2 aligns across 10 bases. V dropped 2 bases and J dropped 3; count of bases not matched to a gene: 5. The V gene's germline CDR1 is SGHTA and CDR2 FQGNSA. The CDR3 runs 16 residues. The variable domain in full, completed from reference TRBV7-2 and TRBJ2-3, reads GAGVSQSPSNKVTEKGKDVELRCDPISGHTALYWYRQSLGQGLEFLIYFQGNSAPDKSGLPSDRFSAERTGGSVSTLTIQRTQQEDSAVYLCASSLQASGGTDTQYFGPGTRLTVL.